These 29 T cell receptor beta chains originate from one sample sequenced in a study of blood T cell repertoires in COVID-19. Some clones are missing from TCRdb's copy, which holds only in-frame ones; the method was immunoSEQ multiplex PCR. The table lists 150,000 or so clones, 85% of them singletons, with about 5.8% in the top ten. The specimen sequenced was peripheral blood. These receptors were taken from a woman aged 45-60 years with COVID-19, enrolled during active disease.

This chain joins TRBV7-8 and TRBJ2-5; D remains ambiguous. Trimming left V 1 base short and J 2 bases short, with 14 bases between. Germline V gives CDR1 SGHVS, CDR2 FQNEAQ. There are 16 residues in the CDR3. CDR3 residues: CASSLGNYRVQETQYF. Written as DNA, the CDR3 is TGTGCCAGCAGCTTAGGGAACTACCGGGTTCAAGAGACCCAGTACTTC.

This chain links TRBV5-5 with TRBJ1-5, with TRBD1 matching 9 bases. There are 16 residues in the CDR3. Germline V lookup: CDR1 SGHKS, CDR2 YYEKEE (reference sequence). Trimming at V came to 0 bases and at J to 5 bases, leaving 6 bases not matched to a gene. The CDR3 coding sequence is TGTGCCAGCAGCTTGGCCTGGGACAGGGTTGATCAGCCCCAGCATTTT. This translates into CASSLAWDRVDQPQHF.

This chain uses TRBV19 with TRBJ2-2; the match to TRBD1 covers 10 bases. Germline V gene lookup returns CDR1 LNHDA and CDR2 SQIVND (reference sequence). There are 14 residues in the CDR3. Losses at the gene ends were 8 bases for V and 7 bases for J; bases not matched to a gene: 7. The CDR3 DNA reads TGTGCCAGTTCCGACAGGGGGCAAAGCGGGGAGCTGTTTTTT. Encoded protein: CASSDRGQSGELFF.

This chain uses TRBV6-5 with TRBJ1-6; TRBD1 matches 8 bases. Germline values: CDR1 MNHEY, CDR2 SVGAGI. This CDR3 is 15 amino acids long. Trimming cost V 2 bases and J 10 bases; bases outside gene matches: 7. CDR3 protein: CASSYHGQGLSPLHF. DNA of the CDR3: TGTGCCAGCAGTTACCACGGACAGGGCTTGTCACCCCTCCACTTT.

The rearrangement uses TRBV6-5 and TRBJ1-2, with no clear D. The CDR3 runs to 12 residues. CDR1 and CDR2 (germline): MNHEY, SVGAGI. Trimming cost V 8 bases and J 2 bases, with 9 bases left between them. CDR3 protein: CASGRMNYGYTF. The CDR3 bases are TGTGCCAGCGGGAGGATGAACTATGGCTACACCTTC.

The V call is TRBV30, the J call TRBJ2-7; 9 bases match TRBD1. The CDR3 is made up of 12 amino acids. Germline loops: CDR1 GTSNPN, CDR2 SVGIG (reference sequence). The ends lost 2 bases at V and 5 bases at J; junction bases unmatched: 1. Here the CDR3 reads CAWSWTGDEQYF. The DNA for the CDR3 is TGTGCCTGGAGTTGGACAGGGGACGAGCAGTACTTC.

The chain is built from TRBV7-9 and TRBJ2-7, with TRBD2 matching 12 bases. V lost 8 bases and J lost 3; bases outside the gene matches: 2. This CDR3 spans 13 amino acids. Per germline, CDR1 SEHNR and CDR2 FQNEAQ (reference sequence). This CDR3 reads CASGLAGNYEQYF. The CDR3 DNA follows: TGTGCCAGCGGACTAGCGGGGAACTACGAGCAGTACTTC.

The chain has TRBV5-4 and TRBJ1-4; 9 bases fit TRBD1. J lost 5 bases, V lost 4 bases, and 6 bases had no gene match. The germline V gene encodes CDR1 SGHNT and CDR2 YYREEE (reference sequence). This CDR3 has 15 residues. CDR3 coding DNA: TGTGCCAGCAGCAGATCAGGGACAGGGAATGAAAAACTGTTTTTT. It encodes CASSRSGTGNEKLFF.

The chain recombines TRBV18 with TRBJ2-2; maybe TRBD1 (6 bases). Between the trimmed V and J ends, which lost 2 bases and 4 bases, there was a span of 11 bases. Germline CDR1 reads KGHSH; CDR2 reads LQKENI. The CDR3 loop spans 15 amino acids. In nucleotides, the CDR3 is TGTGCCAGCTCACCATCTGAAGGGGGCACCGGGGAGCTGTTTTTT. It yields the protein CASSPSEGGTGELFF.

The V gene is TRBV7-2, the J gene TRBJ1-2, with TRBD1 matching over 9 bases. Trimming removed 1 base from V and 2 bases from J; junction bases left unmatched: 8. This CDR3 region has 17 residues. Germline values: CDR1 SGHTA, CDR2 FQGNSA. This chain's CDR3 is CASSLVGQGGGNYGYTF. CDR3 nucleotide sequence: TGTGCCAGCAGCTTAGTGGGACAGGGAGGCGGCAACTATGGCTACACCTTC.

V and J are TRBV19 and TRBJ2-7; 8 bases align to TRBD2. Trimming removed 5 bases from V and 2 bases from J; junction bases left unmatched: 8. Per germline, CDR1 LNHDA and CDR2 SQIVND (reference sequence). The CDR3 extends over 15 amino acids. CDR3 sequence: CASSVIAGSTYEQYF. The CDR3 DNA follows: TGTGCCAGTAGTGTAATAGCGGGGAGCACCTACGAGCAGTACTTC.

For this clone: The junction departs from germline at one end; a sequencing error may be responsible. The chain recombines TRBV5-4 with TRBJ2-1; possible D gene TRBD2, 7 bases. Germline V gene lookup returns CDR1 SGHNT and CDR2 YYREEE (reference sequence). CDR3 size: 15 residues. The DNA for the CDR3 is TGTGCCAGCACCTTGGGGGGAGGGGGCTACAATGAGCAGTTCTTC. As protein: CASTLGGGGYNEQFF.

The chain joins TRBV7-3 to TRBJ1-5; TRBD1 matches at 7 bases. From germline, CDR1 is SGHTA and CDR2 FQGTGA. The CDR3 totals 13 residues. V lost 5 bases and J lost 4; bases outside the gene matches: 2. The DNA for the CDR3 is TGTGCCAGCAGCCTGACAGGGAATCAGCCCCAGCATTTT. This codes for CASSLTGNQPQHF.

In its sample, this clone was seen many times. CDR3 DNA: TGCGCCAGCAGCGTTAGCGGGGGTATGGGAGAGACCCAGTACTTC. Translated, it gives CASSVSGGMGETQYF. This rearrangement joins TRBV5-1 to TRBJ2-5, with TRBD2 matching over 9 bases. Germline V gives CDR1 SGHRS, CDR2 YFSETQ. The CDR3 has 15 residues. The ends lost 4 bases at V and 4 bases at J; junction bases unmatched: 8.

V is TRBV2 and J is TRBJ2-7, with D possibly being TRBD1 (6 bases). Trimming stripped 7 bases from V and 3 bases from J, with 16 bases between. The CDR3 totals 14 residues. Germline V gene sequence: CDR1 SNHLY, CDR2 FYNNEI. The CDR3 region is CASTPLEQGYEQYF. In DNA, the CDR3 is TGTGCCAGCACCCCGTTAGAACAGGGCTACGAGCAGTACTTC.

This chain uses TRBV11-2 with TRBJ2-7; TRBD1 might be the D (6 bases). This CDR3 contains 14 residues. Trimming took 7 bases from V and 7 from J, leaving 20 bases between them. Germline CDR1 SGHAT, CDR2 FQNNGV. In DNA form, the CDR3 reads TGTGCCAGCAAAGTAGGACAGACCCCTGGGGAGCAGTACTTC. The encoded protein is CASKVGQTPGEQYF.

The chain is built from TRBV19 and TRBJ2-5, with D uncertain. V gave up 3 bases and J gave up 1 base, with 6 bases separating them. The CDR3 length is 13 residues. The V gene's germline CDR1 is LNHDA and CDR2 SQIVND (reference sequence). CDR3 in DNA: TGTGCCAGTAGTATCCAGATCCAAGAGACCCAGTACTTC. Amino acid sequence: CASSIQIQETQYF.

The DNA of the CDR3 is TGTGCCACCAGTGACCAAAGCGGGGGGGCGAGGGAGACCCAGTACTTC. Residues: CATSDQSGGARETQYF. The chain employs TRBV24-1 and TRBJ2-5, with 10 bases fitting TRBD2. Germline lookup yields CDR1 KGHDR and CDR2 SFDVKD. This CDR3 is 16 amino acids long. Trimming removed 4 bases from V and 5 bases from J; junction bases left unmatched: 9.

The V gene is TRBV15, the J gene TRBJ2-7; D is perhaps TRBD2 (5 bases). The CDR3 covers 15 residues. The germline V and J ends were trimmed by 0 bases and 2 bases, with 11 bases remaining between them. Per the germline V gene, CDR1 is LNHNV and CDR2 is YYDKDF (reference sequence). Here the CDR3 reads CATSRDVRATYEQYF. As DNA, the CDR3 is TGTGCCACCAGCAGAGATGTGCGGGCCACCTACGAGCAGTACTTC.

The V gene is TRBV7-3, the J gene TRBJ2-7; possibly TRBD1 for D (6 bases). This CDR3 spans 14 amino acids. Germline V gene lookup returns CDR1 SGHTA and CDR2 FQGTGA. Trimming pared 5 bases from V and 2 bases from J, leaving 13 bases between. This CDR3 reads CASSLAQGPYEQYF. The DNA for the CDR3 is TGTGCCAGCAGCCTCGCCCAGGGGCCCTACGAGCAGTACTTC. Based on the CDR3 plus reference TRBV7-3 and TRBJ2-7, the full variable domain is GAGVSQTPSNKVTEKGKYVELRCDPISGHTALYWYRQSLGQGPEFLIYFQGTGAADDSGLPNDRFFAVRPEGSVSTLKIQRTERGDSAVYLCASSLAQGPYEQYFGPGTRLTVT.

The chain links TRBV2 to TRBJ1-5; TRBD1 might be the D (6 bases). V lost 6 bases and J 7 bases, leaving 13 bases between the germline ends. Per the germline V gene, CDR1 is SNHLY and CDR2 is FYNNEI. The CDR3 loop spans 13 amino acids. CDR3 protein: CASSPGDGQPQHF. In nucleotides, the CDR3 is TGTGCCAGCAGCCCAGGGGACGGCCAGCCCCAGCATTTT.

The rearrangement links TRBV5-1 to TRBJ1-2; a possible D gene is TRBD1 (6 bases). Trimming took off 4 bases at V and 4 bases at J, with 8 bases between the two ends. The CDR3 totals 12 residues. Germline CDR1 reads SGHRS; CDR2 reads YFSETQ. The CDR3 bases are TGCGCCAGCAGCGCGGACAGCTATGGCTACACCTTC. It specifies CASSADSYGYTF.

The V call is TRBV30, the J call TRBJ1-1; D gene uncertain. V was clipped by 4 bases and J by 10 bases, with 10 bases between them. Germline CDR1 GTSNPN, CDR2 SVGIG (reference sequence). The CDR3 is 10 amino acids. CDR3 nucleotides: TGTGCCTGGATGGCCGGGATAGCTTTCTTT. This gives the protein CAWMAGIAFF.

The CDR3: CASSWGGNQPQHF. The CDR3 DNA sequence: TGTGCCAGCAGTTGGGGGGGCAATCAGCCCCAGCATTTT. V and J are TRBV27 and TRBJ1-5, with D maybe TRBD1 (5 bases). The germline V and J ends were trimmed by 4 bases and 2 bases, with 6 bases remaining between them. Germline V gene lookup returns CDR1 MNHEY and CDR2 SMNVEV (reference sequence). This CDR3 comprises 13 residues.

The CDR3 here is CASSSRGTGLNYGYTF. The CDR3 DNA sequence: TGTGCCAGCAGTTCTCGCGGGACAGGTCTCAACTATGGCTACACCTTC. The chain recombines TRBV6-6 with TRBJ1-2; 8 bases are shared with TRBD1. Trimming at V came to 4 bases and at J to 2 bases, leaving 9 bases not matched to a gene. Germline lookup yields CDR1 MNHNY and CDR2 SVGAGI (reference sequence). The CDR3 has 16 amino acids.

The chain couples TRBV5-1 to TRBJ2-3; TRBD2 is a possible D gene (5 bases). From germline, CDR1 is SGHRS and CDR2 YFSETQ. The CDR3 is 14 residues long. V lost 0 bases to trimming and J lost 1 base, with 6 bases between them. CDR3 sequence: CASSLGGRTDTQYF. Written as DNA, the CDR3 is TGCGCCAGCAGCTTGGGAGGGCGCACAGATACGCAGTATTTT.

The DNA for the CDR3 is TGTGCCAGCAGTTTCCAGAACACTGAAGCTTTCTTT. It codes for CASSFQNTEAFF. The rearrangement links TRBV12-3 or TRBV12-4 to TRBJ1-1; D is uncertain. This CDR3 is built from 12 residues. V was clipped by 3 bases and J by 1 base, with 3 bases between them.

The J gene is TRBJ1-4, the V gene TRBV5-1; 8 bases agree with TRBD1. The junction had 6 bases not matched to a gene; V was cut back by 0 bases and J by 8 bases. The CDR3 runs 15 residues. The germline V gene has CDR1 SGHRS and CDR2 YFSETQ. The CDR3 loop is CASSLGGQGREKLFF. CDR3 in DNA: TGCGCCAGCAGCTTGGGTGGACAGGGTCGAGAAAAACTGTTTTTT.

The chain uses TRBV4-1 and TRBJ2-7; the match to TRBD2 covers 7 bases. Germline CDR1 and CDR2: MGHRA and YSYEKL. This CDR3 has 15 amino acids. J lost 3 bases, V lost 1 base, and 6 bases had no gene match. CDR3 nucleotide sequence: TGCGCCAGCAGCCAAGGTGGGACTACCAACTACGAGCAGTACTTC. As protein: CASSQGGTTNYEQYF.